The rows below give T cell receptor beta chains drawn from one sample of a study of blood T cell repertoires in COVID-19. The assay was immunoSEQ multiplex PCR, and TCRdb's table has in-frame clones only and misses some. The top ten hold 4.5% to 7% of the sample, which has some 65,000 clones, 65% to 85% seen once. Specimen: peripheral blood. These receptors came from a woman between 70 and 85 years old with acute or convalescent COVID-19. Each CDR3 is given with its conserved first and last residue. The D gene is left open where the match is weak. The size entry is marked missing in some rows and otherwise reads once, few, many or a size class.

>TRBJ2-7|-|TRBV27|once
CASSLNTPSYEQYF
TGTGCCAGCAGTTTAAATACACCTTCCTACGAGCAGTACTTC
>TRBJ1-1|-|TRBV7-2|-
CASSPRGGDAEAFF
TGTGCCAGCAGCCCCCGGGGCGGGGACGCTGAAGCTTTCTTT
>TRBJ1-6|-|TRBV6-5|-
CASSSQGFNSPLHF
TGTGCCAGCAGTTCACAGGGCTTTAATTCACCCCTCCACTTT
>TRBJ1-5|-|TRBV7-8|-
CASSALRGVSNQPQHF
TGTGCCAGCAGCGCCCTTCGCGGGGTAAGCAATCAGCCCCAGCATTTT
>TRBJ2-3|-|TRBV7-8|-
CASIPRAGMMDTQYF
TGTGCCAGCATCCCACGGGCAGGGATGATGGATACGCAGTATTTT
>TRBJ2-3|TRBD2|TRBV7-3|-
CASSLRPRGGIFTDTQYF
TGTGCCAGCAGCTTACGTCCGCGGGGGGGAATTTTCACAGATACGCAGTATTTT
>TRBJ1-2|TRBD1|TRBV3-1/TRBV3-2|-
CASSQSKGAAGYTF
TGTGCCAGCAGCCAGTCCAAGGGGGCGGCGGGCTACACCTTC
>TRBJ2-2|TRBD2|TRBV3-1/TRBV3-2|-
CASRPTSGGAGGELFF
TGTGCCAGCAGGCCCACTAGCGGGGGGGCCGGCGGGGAGCTGTTTTTT
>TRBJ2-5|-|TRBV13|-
CASTPRPGIGQETQYF
TGTGCCAGCACCCCGCGCCCCGGGATCGGTCAAGAGACCCAGTACTTC
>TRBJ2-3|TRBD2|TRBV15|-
CATSSRTSFLYDTQYF
TGTGCCACCAGCAGTCGGACTAGTTTTCTTTACGATACGCAGTATTTT
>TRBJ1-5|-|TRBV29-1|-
CSVRLQGFNQPQHF
TGCAGCGTTAGACTCCAGGGGTTCAATCAGCCCCAGCATTTT
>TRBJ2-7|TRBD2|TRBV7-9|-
CASSSPGGGAMYEQYF
TGTGCCAGCAGCTCCCCCGGCGGGGGGGCCATGTACGAGCAGTACTTC
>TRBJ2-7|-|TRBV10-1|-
CASGTSYEQYF
TGCGCCAGCGGGACAAGCTACGAGCAGTACTTC
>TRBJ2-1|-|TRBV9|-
CASSQRRVSSYNEQFF
TGTGCCAGCAGCCAACGCCGGGTGAGCTCCTACAATGAGCAGTTCTTC
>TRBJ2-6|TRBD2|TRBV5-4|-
CASSGGGSGANVLTF
TGTGCCAGCAGCGGGGGGGGCTCTGGGGCCAACGTCCTGACTTTC
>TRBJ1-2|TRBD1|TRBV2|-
CASTQGAGGYTF
TGTGCCAGCACACAGGGGGCTGGTGGCTACACCTTC
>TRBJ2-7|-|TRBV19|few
CATSNRESYEQYF
TGTGCCACCAGTAACAGGGAGTCCTACGAGCAGTACTTC
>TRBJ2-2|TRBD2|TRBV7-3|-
CASSLSGTGTAGELFF
TGTGCCAGCAGCCTCAGCGGGACGGGGACGGCCGGGGAGCTGTTTTTT
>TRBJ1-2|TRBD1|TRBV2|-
CASVYGTAYGYTF
TGTGCCAGCGTCTACGGGACAGCCTATGGCTACACCTTC
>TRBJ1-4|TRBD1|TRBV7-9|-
CASSTNTGGQEKLFF
TGTGCCAGCAGCACCAACACAGGGGGTCAAGAAAAACTGTTTTTT
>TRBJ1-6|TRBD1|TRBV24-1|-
CATSDLDRGSSPLHF
TGTGCCACCAGTGATCTAGACAGGGGGAGTTCACCCCTCCACTTT
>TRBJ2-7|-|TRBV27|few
CASSFRVARDTKTGTTTYEQYF
TGTGCCAGCAGTTTTCGTGTGGCACGGGACACCAAGACCGGGACTACCACCTACGAGCAGTACTTC
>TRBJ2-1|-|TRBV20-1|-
CSASLPRNNEQFF
TGCAGTGCTAGTTTGCCCAGAAACAATGAGCAGTTCTTC
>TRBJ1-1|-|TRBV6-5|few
CASSYSPTGITEAFF
TGTGCCAGCAGTTATTCCCCCACGGGGATTACTGAAGCTTTCTTT
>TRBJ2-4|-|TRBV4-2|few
CASSQEGRLTRGKNIQYF
TGTGCCAGCAGCCAAGAGGGGAGACTCACCCGGGGCAAAAACATTCAGTACTTC
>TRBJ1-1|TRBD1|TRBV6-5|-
CASSRQGASTEAFF
TGTGCCAGCAGTAGACAGGGGGCCTCCACTGAAGCTTTCTTT
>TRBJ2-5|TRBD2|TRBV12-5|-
CASGSAGVVTQYF
TGTGCTAGTGGTTCCGCGGGGGTTGTCACCCAGTACTTC
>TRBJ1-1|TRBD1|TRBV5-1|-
CASRDRGMNTEAFF
TGCGCCAGCAGGGACAGGGGGATGAACACTGAAGCTTTCTTT
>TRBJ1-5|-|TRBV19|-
CASSNSLGNQPQHF
TGTGCCAGTAGTAACAGTCTCGGCAATCAGCCCCAGCATTTT
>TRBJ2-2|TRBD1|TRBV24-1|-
CATSDPGTGKNTGELFF
TGTGCCACCAGTGACCCCGGGACAGGGAAAAACACCGGGGAGCTGTTTTTT
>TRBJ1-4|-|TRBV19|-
CASSDDSSTNEKLFF
TGTGCCAGTAGTGACGACAGTTCAACTAATGAAAAACTGTTTTTT
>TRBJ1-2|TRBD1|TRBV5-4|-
CASSFRQGGIGYTF
TGTGCCAGCAGCTTCAGACAGGGTGGGATAGGCTACACCTTC
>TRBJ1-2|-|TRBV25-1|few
CASSDAVYGYTF
TGTGCCAGCAGTGACGCGGTCTATGGCTACACCTTC
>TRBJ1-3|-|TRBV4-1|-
CASSQEGPLQAGGNTIYF
TGCGCCAGCAGCCAAGAGGGCCCCCTTCAGGCGGGGGGAAACACCATATATTTT
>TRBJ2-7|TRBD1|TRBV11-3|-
CASSSGTGFYEQYF
TGTGCCAGCAGCTCCGGGACAGGGTTCTACGAGCAGTACTTC
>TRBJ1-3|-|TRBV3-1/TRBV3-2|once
CASSPTVDTGNTIYF
TGTGCCAGCAGCCCTACCGTAGACACTGGAAACACCATATATTTT
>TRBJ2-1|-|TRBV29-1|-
CSAISPLGLSGQFF
TGCAGCGCTATTTCCCCGCTGGGTCTATCGGGGCAGTTCTTC
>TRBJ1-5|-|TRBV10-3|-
CAISSGTSNQPQHF
TGTGCCATCAGTTCCGGGACATCCAATCAGCCCCAGCATTTT
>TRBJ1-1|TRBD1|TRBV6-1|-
CASSEGQGAWDTEAFF
TGTGCCAGCAGTGAAGGACAGGGGGCTTGGGACACTGAAGCTTTCTTT
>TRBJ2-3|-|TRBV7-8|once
CASRERRSGGTDTQYF
TGTGCCAGCAGGGAAAGGCGGTCGGGAGGCACAGATACGCAGTATTTT
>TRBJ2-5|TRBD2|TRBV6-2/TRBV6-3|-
CASSTPGGMGQETQYF
TGTGCCAGCAGTACCCCGGGGGGGATGGGGCAAGAGACCCAGTACTTC
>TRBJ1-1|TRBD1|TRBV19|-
CASSIVGTGNTEAFF
TGTGCCAGTAGTATAGTAGGGACAGGCAACACTGAAGCTTTCTTT
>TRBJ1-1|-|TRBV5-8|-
CASILYREAFF
TGTGCCAGCATCCTATACAGGGAAGCTTTCTTT
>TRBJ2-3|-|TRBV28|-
CASTPVDTDTQYF
TGTGCCAGCACCCCGGTTGATACAGATACGCAGTATTTT
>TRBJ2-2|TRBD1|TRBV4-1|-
CASSPAQGSRESTGELFF
TGCGCCAGCAGCCCAGCACAGGGGTCAAGAGAGAGTACCGGGGAGCTGTTTTTT
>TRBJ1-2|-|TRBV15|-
CATSRDRGAWNYGYTF
TGTGCCACCAGCAGAGATCGGGGGGCGTGGAACTATGGCTACACCTTC
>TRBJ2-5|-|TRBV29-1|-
CSVGRLRGETQYF
TGCAGCGTTGGACGCTTAAGGGGGGAGACCCAGTACTTC